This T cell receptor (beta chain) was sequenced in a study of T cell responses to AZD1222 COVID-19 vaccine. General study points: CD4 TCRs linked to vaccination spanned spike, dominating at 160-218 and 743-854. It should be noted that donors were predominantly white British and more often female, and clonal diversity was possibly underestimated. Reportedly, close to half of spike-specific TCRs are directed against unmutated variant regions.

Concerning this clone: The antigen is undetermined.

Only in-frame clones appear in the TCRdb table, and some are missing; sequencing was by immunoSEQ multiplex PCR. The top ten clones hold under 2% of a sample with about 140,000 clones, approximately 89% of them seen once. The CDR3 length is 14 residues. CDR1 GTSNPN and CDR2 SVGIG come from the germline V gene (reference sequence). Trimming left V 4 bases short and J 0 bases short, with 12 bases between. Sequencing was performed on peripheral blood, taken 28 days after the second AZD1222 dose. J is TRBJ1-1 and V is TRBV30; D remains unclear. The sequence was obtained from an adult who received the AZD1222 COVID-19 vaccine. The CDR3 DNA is TGTGCCTGGAATGCTCGAGGCGTGAACACTGAAGCTTTCTTT. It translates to CAWNARGVNTEAFF.